This is a list of T cell receptor beta chains from one sample in a study of blood T cell repertoires in COVID-19. Some clones are missing from TCRdb's copy, which holds only in-frame ones; the method was immunoSEQ multiplex PCR. The table shows approximately 450,000 clones, with nearly 90% occurring only once. Source material: PBMCs or T cells enriched from blood (not recorded which). Receptors originate from a woman aged 18-29 years with acute COVID-19. The CDR3 runs from the conserved cysteine through the conserved F or W. A D gene is named only where the DNA matches it firmly. Expanded clones get a size class; other rows say once, few or many, or leave the size out.

d_call,j_call,v_call,clone_size,cdr3_aa,cdr3_nt
TRBD1,TRBJ1-2,TRBV13,NA,CASSSLTGDYYGYTF,TGTGCCAGCAGCTCCTTAACAGGGGACTACTATGGCTACACCTTC
NA,TRBJ1-4,TRBV4-2,NA,CASSHQRTVNEKLFF,TGTGCCAGCAGCCATCAGAGGACAGTGAATGAAAAACTGTTTTTT
TRBD1,TRBJ2-1,TRBV6-2/TRBV6-3,NA,CASSQTGFGEQFF,TGTGCCAGCAGCCAGACAGGGTTTGGTGAGCAGTTCTTC
NA,TRBJ1-3,TRBV6-5,NA,CASSYRQGSSGNTIYF,TGTGCCAGCAGTTACAGGCAGGGGAGCTCTGGAAACACCATATATTTT
NA,TRBJ1-1,TRBV5-1,NA,CASSLGLFTEAFF,TGCGCCAGCAGCTTGGGTCTTTTCACTGAAGCTTTCTTT
TRBD2,TRBJ2-5,TRBV4-1,NA,CASSRGGQETQYF,TGCGCCAGCAGCCGGGGAGGGCAAGAGACCCAGTACTTC
NA,TRBJ2-3,TRBV7-2,NA,CASSATGDTQYF,TGTGCCAGCAGCGCTACTGGAGATACGCAGTATTTT
NA,TRBJ1-2,TRBV25-1,NA,CASSEWGLGYTF,TGTGCCAGCAGTGAATGGGGGCTGGGCTACACCTTC
TRBD1,TRBJ1-2,TRBV11-2,NA,CASSHFLEGARGYTF,TGTGCCAGCAGCCACTTTTTAGAGGGGGCTCGAGGCTACACCTTC
TRBD1,TRBJ1-1,TRBV29-1,NA,CSVYRGSEAFF,TGCAGCGTTTACAGGGGCAGTGAAGCTTTCTTT
NA,TRBJ2-7,TRBV4-1,NA,CASSQGVGGYEQYF,TGCGCCAGCAGCCAAGGGGTTGGAGGGTACGAGCAGTACTTC
NA,TRBJ1-1,TRBV10-3,NA,CAISGHSMNTEAFF,TGTGCCATCAGTGGCCACAGCATGAACACTGAAGCTTTCTTT
NA,TRBJ1-3,TRBV29-1,NA,CSVSPGNTIYF,TGCAGCGTCTCTCCTGGAAACACCATATATTTT
NA,TRBJ1-6,TRBV4-1,NA,CASSQDRLNSPLHF,TGCGCCAGCAGCCAAGATAGACTCAATTCACCCCTCCACTTT
TRBD2,TRBJ2-3,TRBV11-2,NA,CASSSTSGGFTDTQYF,TGTGCCAGCAGCTCCACCAGCGGGGGGTTCACAGATACGCAGTATTTT
TRBD1,TRBJ1-1,TRBV7-9,NA,CASSPGGGTEAFF,TGTGCCAGCAGCCCAGGGGGCGGGACTGAAGCTTTCTTT
NA,TRBJ1-3,TRBV6-5,NA,CASSYDRPVGNTIYF,TGTGCCAGCAGTTACGACAGACCCGTCGGAAACACCATATATTTT
TRBD1,TRBJ2-7,TRBV7-6,once,CASSATSGGWQYF,TGTGCCAGCAGCGCCACCTCAGGGGGCTGGCAGTACTTC
NA,TRBJ2-1,TRBV11-2,NA,CASSNPGSTGPNEQFF,TGTGCCAGCAGCAACCCCGGTAGTACAGGGCCCAATGAGCAGTTCTTC
NA,TRBJ2-1,TRBV5-1,NA,CASSFSGLPYNEQFF,TGCGCCAGCAGCTTCTCGGGGTTACCCTACAATGAGCAGTTCTTC
NA,TRBJ2-2,TRBV7-2,once,CASSFTIQGELFF,TGTGCCAGCAGCTTTACGATCCAGGGGGAGCTGTTTTTT
NA,TRBJ1-3,TRBV10-3,NA,CAISYREAGLPGNTIYF,TGTGCCATCAGCTACAGGGAAGCAGGTCTCCCTGGAAACACCATATATTTT
TRBD1,TRBJ1-3,TRBV6-4,NA,CASRNGTAISGNTIYF,TGTGCCAGCAGAAACGGGACAGCCATCTCTGGAAACACCATATATTTT
NA,TRBJ1-2,TRBV19,NA,CASSTIGQNYGYTF,TGTGCCAGTAGCACCATAGGACAGAACTATGGCTACACCTTC
TRBD1,TRBJ2-2,TRBV28,once,CASSDRGNTGELFF,TGTGCCAGCTCTGACAGGGGGAACACCGGGGAGCTGTTTTTT
TRBD1,TRBJ1-1,TRBV4-3,NA,CASSPEGRPGGTEAFF,TGCGCCAGCAGCCCCGAGGGACGCCCAGGGGGCACTGAAGCTTTCTTT
NA,TRBJ2-3,TRBV11-2,NA,CASSLIPNRERTDTQYF,TGTGCCAGCAGCTTGATCCCTAACAGGGAACGCACAGATACGCAGTATTTT
TRBD2,TRBJ2-1,TRBV2,NA,CASSEAGGEQFF,TGTGCCAGCAGTGAGGCGGGGGGAGAGCAGTTCTTC
NA,TRBJ1-2,TRBV10-3,NA,CAISDSTANYGYTF,TGTGCCATCAGTGACTCGACAGCTAACTATGGCTACACCTTC
NA,TRBJ2-7,TRBV7-9,NA,CASSLVLGQLTYEQYF,TGTGCCAGCAGCTTAGTTCTTGGACAGCTAACCTACGAGCAGTACTTC
NA,TRBJ2-5,TRBV9,NA,CASSQNAGYQETQYF,TGTGCCAGCAGCCAGAACGCAGGGTATCAAGAGACCCAGTACTTC
TRBD1,TRBJ1-5,TRBV9,NA,CASSVGDRRQPQHF,TGTGCCAGCAGCGTAGGGGACAGACGTCAGCCCCAGCATTTT
NA,TRBJ1-6,TRBV15,NA,CATSRADGNSPLHF,TGTGCCACCAGCAGAGCCGACGGGAATTCACCCCTCCACTTT
NA,TRBJ1-1,TRBV5-1,once,CASRPGLRGMNTEAFF,TGCGCCAGTCGCCCAGGCCTCAGGGGCATGAACACTGAAGCTTTCTTT
TRBD2,TRBJ2-3,TRBV19,NA,CASSIARTSGTGDTQYF,TGTGCCAGTAGTATAGCTCGGACTAGCGGGACAGGAGATACGCAGTATTTT
TRBD2,TRBJ2-3,TRBV5-4,NA,CASSLSLAGTDTQYF,TGTGCCAGCAGCTTATCACTAGCGGGCACAGATACGCAGTATTTT
NA,TRBJ2-7,TRBV6-6,NA,CASSSEGLGSSYEQYF,TGTGCCAGCAGTTCCGAGGGACTGGGGAGCTCCTACGAGCAGTACTTC
TRBD1,TRBJ1-4,TRBV7-2,NA,CASSLAARGSEKLFF,TGTGCCAGCAGCTTAGCGGCCAGGGGGTCGGAAAAACTGTTTTTT
TRBD1,TRBJ2-1,TRBV5-1,NA,CASGAGTGAYNEQFF,TGCGCCAGCGGAGCCGGGACAGGGGCCTACAATGAGCAGTTCTTC
NA,TRBJ1-1,TRBV11-2,NA,CASSEVGGRAFF,TGTGCCAGCAGCGAGGTGGGGGGGCGAGCTTTCTTT